Shown below are 11 T cell receptor beta chains from a single sample sequenced in a study of T-cell memory formation after mild COVID-19. Each CDR3 protein is one row after TCRdb ran MiXCR on the 5' RACE reads. The sample shows around 200,000 distinct CDR3 sequences, roughly 16% of them seen only once. Sequences were obtained from PBMCs or a T cell subset sorted from them (not recorded which). The origin of the receptors is an adult woman who had mild COVID-19 (a few samples of this study predate the infection). Cell type and time point are not known.

A few counts support this clonotype. The junction does not match germline at one end; this may be a read error. V gene TRBV20-1 combines with J gene TRBJ1-1; D not resolved. The germline CDR1 and CDR2 sequences are DFQATT and SNEGSKA (reference sequence). The CDR3 spans 14 residues. CDR3 amino acids: CSATDLNLNSEAFF. The CDR3 nucleotides read TGCAGTGCTACTGACCTTAACTTGAACTCTGAAGCTTTCTTT.

There are many counts of this clonotype. The chain is built from TRBV7-9 and TRBJ2-1; 7 bases map to TRBD2. There are 16 residues in the CDR3. The V gene's germline CDR1 is SEHNR and CDR2 FQNEAQ (reference sequence). The trim removed 2 bases at V and 3 bases at J, leaving 7 bases unmatched. DNA of the CDR3: TGTGCCAGCAGCTTATCCAGCCTAGCGGACTACAATGAGCAGTTCTTC. Translation: CASSLSSLADYNEQFF.

This clonotype was detected only a few times. The CDR3 DNA sequence: TGTGCCAGCAGTTACTCGACCGGGACTAGCGGGAGCATCTATGAGCAGTTCTTC. Protein product: CASSYSTGTSGSIYEQFF. The V and J genes are TRBV6-5 and TRBJ2-1; 14 nucleotides agree with TRBD2. V trimming: 0 bases; J trimming: 8 bases; junction bases outside the gene matches: 9. In germline, CDR1 is MNHEY, CDR2 SVGAGI. The CDR3 extends over 18 amino acids.

This clonotype was seen more than once but under ten times. The chain joins TRBV5-1 to TRBJ2-6; D is undetermined. Germline CDR1 SGHRS, CDR2 YFSETQ. The CDR3 spans 15 residues. Trimming removed 0 bases from V and 0 bases from J, with 4 bases in between. The CDR3 here is CASSLEDSGANVLTF. CDR3 nucleotide sequence: TGCGCCAGCAGCTTGGAAGACTCTGGGGCCAACGTCCTGACTTTC.

DNA of the CDR3: TGTGCCACCGAGGGACAAGGTGGCCAAGAGACCCAGTACTTC. Residues: CATEGQGGQETQYF. The rearrangement joins TRBV10-3 to TRBJ2-5, with D perhaps TRBD1 (6 bases). Per the germline V gene, CDR1 is ENHRY and CDR2 is SYGVKD. CDR3 size: 14 residues. Trimming stripped 10 bases from V and 1 base from J, with 16 bases between.

This clonotype appeared a few times. The gene calls are TRBV5-1 and TRBJ2-3; 10 nucleotides agree with TRBD1. V was clipped by 0 bases and J by 4 bases; unmatched bases: 2. The CDR3 has 15 residues. The germline V gene has CDR1 SGHRS and CDR2 YFSETQ. This chain's CDR3 is CASSLGQGAADTQYF. The DNA for the CDR3 is TGCGCCAGCAGCTTGGGACAGGGGGCCGCAGATACGCAGTATTTT. Supplemented by reference TRBV5-1 and TRBJ2-3, the full variable domain reads KAGVTQTPRYLIKTRGQQVTLSCSPISGHRSVSWYQQTPGQGLQFLFEYFSETQRNKGNFPGRFSGRQFSNSRSEMNVSTLELGDSALYLCASSLGQGAADTQYFGPGTRLTVL.

This clonotype has just a few counts. J is TRBJ1-2 and V is TRBV3-1; D is undetermined. Per germline, CDR1 LGHDT and CDR2 YNNKEL (reference sequence). The CDR3 has 14 amino acids. V lost 1 base to trimming and J lost 6 bases, with 12 bases between them. This CDR3 is CASSQATRADGYTF. CDR3 coding DNA: TGTGCCAGCAGCCAAGCTACTAGGGCCGATGGCTACACCTTC.

The rearrangement links TRBV18 to TRBJ2-5; D possibly corresponds to TRBD2 (5 bases). V gave up 6 bases and J gave up 8 bases, with 16 bases separating them. In germline, CDR1 is KGHSH, CDR2 LQKENI. This CDR3 spans 13 amino acids. DNA of the CDR3: TGTGCCAGCTCCATGTATCAAGCGGACACCCAGTACTTC. This gives the protein CASSMYQADTQYF.

The chain employs TRBV21-1 and TRBJ1-6. TRBV21-1 is noted as a pseudogene. The CDR3 has 13 amino acids. The DNA for the CDR3 is TGTGCCAGCAGCAAAGAAGACCTATCACCCCTCCACTTT. Amino acids: CASSKEDLSPLHF.

This clonotype was seen a few times. V gene TRBV29-1 combines with J gene TRBJ2-7; possibly TRBD1 for D (6 bases). The CDR3 covers 11 residues. V was cut by 5 bases and J by 4 bases, with 9 bases left in between. Germline CDR1 reads SQVTM; CDR2 reads ANQGSEA. CDR3: CSVLQGYEQYF. The CDR3 region has the DNA TGCAGCGTTCTCCAGGGGTACGAGCAGTACTTC.

This clonotype was found a few times. The chain carries TRBV11-3 and TRBJ2-5, with a weak D call TRBD2 (6 bases). The CDR3 contains 13 residues. Germline V gene lookup returns CDR1 SGHNT and CDR2 YENEEA. V was clipped by 4 bases and J by 4 bases, with 10 bases between them. The CDR3 reads CASSSNSGETQYF. Here the CDR3 DNA reads TGTGCCAGCAGCTCGAATAGCGGAGAGACCCAGTACTTC.